This T cell receptor (beta chain) was captured in a study of cytomegalovirus exposure and HLA in healthy donors. The study's findings and limits: Cytomegalovirus association was listed for approximately 160 TCR beta chains. Presence/absence analyses assumed roughly uniform sequencing depth across donors.

V was shortened by 3 bases and J by 1 base, with 12 bases between the two germline ends. This CDR3 has 15 residues. Germline CDR1 is SGHVS and CDR2 is FQNEAQ. Primers included in the PCR were 60 Vbeta and 13 Jbeta primers. In the original workflow: Some 11 million of the about 80 million unique TCR beta chains counted in a later analysis were shared. Sequencing was performed with immunoSEQ multiplex PCR; in TCRdb, only in-frame clones are kept and a portion is missing. The V and J calls and clone size were taken over from that table, and D and trimming were inferred from the DNA. The table records 75,000 to 95,000 clones, roughly 73% of them present only once. A remark on this clone: Antigen specificity is unknown.

The J gene is TRBJ2-5, the V gene TRBV7-8, with D possibly TRBD1 on 6 matching bases. The source is a male donor in good health and CMV-seropositive. The sample taken for sequencing was PBMCs. CDR3 coding DNA: TGTGCCAGCAGCTTCCAAGGACAGCTCCAAGAGACCCAGTACTTC. Residues: CASSFQGQLQETQYF.